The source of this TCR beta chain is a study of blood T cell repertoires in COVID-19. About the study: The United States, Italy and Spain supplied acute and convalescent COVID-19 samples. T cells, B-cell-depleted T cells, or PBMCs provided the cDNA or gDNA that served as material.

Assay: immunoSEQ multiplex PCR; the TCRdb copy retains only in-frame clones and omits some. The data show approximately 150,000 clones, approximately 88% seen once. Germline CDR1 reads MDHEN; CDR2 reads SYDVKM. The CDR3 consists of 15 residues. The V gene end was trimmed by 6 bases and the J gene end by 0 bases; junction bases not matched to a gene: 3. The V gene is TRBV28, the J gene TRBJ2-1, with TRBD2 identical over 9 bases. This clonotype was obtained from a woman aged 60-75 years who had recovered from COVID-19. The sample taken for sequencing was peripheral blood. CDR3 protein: CASRLAGFSYNEQFF. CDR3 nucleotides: TGTGCCAGCAGACTAGCGGGCTTCTCCTACAATGAGCAGTTCTTC.